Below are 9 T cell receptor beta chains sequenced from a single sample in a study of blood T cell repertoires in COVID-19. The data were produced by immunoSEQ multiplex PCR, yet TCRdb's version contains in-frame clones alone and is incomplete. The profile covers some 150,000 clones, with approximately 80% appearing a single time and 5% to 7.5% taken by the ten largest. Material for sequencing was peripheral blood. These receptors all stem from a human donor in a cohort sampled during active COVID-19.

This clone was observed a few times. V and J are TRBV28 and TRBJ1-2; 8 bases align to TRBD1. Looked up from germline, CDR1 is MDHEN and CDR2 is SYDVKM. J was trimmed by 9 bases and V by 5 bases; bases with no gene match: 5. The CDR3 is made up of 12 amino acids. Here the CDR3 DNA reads TGTGCCAGCAGTCCCGGACAGGGACGCTACACCTTC. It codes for CASSPGQGRYTF.

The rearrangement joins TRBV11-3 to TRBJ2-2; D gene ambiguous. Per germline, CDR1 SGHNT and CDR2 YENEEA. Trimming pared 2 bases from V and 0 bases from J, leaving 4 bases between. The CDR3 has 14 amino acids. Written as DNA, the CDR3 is TGTGCCAGCAGCTTATTATCGAACACCGGGGAGCTGTTTTTT. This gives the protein CASSLLSNTGELFF.

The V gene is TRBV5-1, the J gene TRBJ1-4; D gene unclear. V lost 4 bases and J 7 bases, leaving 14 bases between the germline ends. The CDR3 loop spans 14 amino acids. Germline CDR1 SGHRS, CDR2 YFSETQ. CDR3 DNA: TGCGCCAGCAGCCATGGAGATGGTGGTGAAAAACTGTTTTTT. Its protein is CASSHGDGGEKLFF.

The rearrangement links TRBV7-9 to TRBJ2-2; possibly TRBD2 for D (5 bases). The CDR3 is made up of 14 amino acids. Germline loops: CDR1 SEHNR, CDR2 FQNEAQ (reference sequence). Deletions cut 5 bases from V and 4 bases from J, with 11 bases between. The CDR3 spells CASSPTGFTGELFF. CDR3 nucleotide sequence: TGTGCCAGCAGCCCCACGGGATTCACCGGGGAGCTGTTTTTT. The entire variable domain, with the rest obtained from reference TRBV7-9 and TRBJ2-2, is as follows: DTGVSQNPRHKITKRGQNVTFRCDPISEHNRLYWYRQTLGQGPEFLTYFQNEAQLEKSRLLSDRFSAERPKGSFSTLEIQRTEQGDSAMYLCASSPTGFTGELFFGEGSRLTVL.

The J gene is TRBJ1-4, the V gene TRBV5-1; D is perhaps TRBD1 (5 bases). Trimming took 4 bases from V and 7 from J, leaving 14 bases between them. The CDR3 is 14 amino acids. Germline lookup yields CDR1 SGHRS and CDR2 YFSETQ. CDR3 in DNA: TGCGCCAGCAGCCCCGGGACCGGGGGTGAAAAACTGTTTTTT. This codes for CASSPGTGGEKLFF. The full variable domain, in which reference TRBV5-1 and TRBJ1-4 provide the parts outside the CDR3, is KAGVTQTPRYLIKTRGQQVTLSCSPISGHRSVSWYQQTPGQGLQFLFEYFSETQRNKGNFPGRFSGRQFSNSRSEMNVSTLELGDSALYLCASSPGTGGEKLFFGSGTQLSVL.

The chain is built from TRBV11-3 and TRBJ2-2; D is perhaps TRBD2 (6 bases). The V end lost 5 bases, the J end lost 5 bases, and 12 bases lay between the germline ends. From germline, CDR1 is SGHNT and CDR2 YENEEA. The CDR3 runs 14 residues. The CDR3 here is CASSQDGGTGELFF. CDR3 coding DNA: TGTGCCAGCAGCCAGGACGGAGGGACCGGGGAGCTGTTTTTT.

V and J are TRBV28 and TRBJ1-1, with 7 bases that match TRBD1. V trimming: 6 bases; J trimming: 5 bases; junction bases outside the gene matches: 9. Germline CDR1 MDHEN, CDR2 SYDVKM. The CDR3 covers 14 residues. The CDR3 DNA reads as TGTGCCAGCAGCCGGACAGGATCTCTTACTGAAGCTTTCTTT. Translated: CASSRTGSLTEAFF.

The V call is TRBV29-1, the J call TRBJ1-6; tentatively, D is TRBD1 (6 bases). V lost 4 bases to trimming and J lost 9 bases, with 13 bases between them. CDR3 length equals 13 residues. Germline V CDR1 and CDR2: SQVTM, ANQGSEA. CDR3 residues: CSVGQARGSPLHF. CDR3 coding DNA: TGCAGCGTTGGACAGGCTCGGGGTTCACCCCTCCACTTT.

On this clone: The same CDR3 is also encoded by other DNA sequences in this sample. The CDR3 loop reads CSVEDGGGRGETQYF. The CDR3 DNA is TGCAGCGTTGAAGATGGGGGGGGCCGCGGGGAGACCCAGTACTTC. The chain has TRBV29-1 and TRBJ2-5, with D possibly matching TRBD2 (7 bases). The CDR3 is 15 amino acids. Germline loops: CDR1 SQVTM, CDR2 ANQGSEA. V lost 0 bases and J 5 bases, leaving 16 bases between the germline ends.